This T cell receptor (beta chain) stems from a study of T cell responses to AZD1222 COVID-19 vaccine (dated by TCRdb to the early 2020s). At the level of the whole study: A total of under 250 trial participants underwent TCR sequencing, of whom more than 200 had received two doses of AZD1222 and some 26 had received two doses of the MenACWY control vaccine. Trial participants were enrolled by age into subgroups of 18-55, 56-69 and 70-plus years, and around 150, 29 and 61 TCR-sequenced participants, respectively, were included in these subgroups.

Concerning this clone: Its specific antigen is unknown. Nothing much larger sits one base from this clone, and base qualities are not available.

The CDR3 regions of human TCRbeta chains were subjected to immunosequencing. The paper's processing steps were these. TCRs in the repertoires were compared against a reference library of SARS-CoV-2-specific TCRs that had been generated with the MIRA antigen-specificity platform. Breadth meant the fraction of unique TCRs that were SARS-CoV-2-associated, whereas depth meant the fraction of total T cells that were SARS-CoV-2-associated. Each spike-specific TCR was assigned to its reactive spike region and to a CD4 or CD8 class using the MIRA data. Log10-transformed breadth and depth values were compared by one-way ANOVA with Sidak's multiple comparisons tests. The immuneACCESS repertoire file appears here via TCRdb, limited to in-frame rearrangements. These files lack a portion of the clones; in checked studies, under half of the deficit traces to unresolved V genes, and the cause of the others is not known. The V and J calls and the clone size are those of that table, but D and trimming were determined from the DNA. Counted in this sample were some 99,000 clones; 88% of them appeared once. Around 13% of the sample goes to the ten largest clones.

Based on the germline V gene, the CDR1 and CDR2 sequences are SGHDT and YYEEEE. Its CDR3 holds 18 amino acids, cysteine through phenylalanine. The CDR3 DNA has 54 bases and is translated from base 1. V ends up 1 base short and J 4 bases short, with an unmatched junction base count of 14. Paper-wide results and their limitations: Reportedly, close to half of the unique spike-specific TCRs recognized epitopes lying outside the regions that are mutated in the B.1.351 and B.1.1.7 variants. Because no day 14 peak-response samples were available, the repertoires could be characterized only after the peak T cell response. The 56-69-year group was small, and its depth increase did not reach significance, likely because of low power. A significant rise in spike-specific TCR breadth and depth was observed after two AZD1222 doses relative to day 0 and relative to MenACWY recipients. Most participants were white British and females outnumbered males, and the authors suggested that clonal diversity may have been underestimated. The whole spike protein was spanned by vaccine-associated CD4 TCRs, and dominant responses were seen in regions 160-218 and 743-854. Conclusions about previously exposed vaccinees are limited because only six or seven AZD1222 recipients were SARS-CoV-2 seropositive at baseline.

The time point label of this sample denotes: baseline before first vaccination. Per the publication, the treatment or condition label means: meningococcal conjugate vaccine given as trial control. Vaccinee samples were obtained from the UK trials COV001 and COV002, which included a single-blind randomized controlled phase 2/3 trial of AZD1222 (ChAdOx1 nCoV-19) in healthy adults. For TCRbeta chain sequencing, PBMC samples were collected from trial participants at day 0 and at day 28 after the second dose. The TCR was taken from an adult in good health. The sample here was peripheral blood, taken on day 0 of MenACWY control vaccination. Recombination linked TRBV5-6 to TRBJ1-2, with 9 central nucleotides matching TRBD1. The CDR3 protein sequence reads: CASSLSRDRVFTSYGYTF. The nucleotide sequence reads as follows: TGTGCCAGCAGCTTGAGTAGGGACAGGGTATTTACGAGCTATGGCTACACCTTC.